Following are 9 T cell receptor beta chains from one sample sequenced in a study of blood T cell repertoires in COVID-19. Produced via immunoSEQ multiplex PCR; TCRdb's table is partial and in-frame only. The sample has approximately 120,000 clones, around 80% seen once; the top ten hold 5.5% to 6%. The source material was peripheral blood. The source is a man at least 80 years old with active or convalescent COVID-19.

This clone has only a few counts. The junction shows a germline mismatch at one end, possibly a read error. The J gene is TRBJ2-1, the V gene TRBV7-9; 9 bases map to TRBD2. The CDR3 runs 11 residues. Germline V gene lookup returns CDR1 SEHNR and CDR2 FQNEAQ (reference sequence). CDR3 sequence (DNA): TGTGCCAGCAGCTCGGGACTAGCCCCACTCTTC. This translates into CASSSGLAPLF.

This clone has at least ten counts. The genes are TRBV2 and TRBJ2-7; TRBD1 aligns across 7 bases. The V segment lost 6 bases and the J segment 5 bases; nucleotides outside the gene matches: 13. CDR1 SNHLY and CDR2 FYNNEI come from the germline V gene. The CDR3 is 15 residues long. Written as DNA, the CDR3 is TGTGCCAGCAGGAGGAAAGGGACAGCTTACGACGAGCAGTACTTC. This translates into CASRRKGTAYDEQYF.

V gene TRBV6-5 combines with J gene TRBJ1-1, with D uncertain. Looked up from germline, CDR1 is MNHEY and CDR2 is SVGAGI. Deletions cut 2 bases from V and 5 bases from J, with 15 bases between. The CDR3 contains 15 residues. CDR3 loop: CASSYTADPRTEAFF. The CDR3 DNA sequence: TGTGCCAGCAGTTACACCGCAGACCCGAGGACTGAAGCTTTCTTT.

The gene calls are TRBV5-1 and TRBJ2-1, with TRBD2 identical over 12 bases. Germline V gene lookup returns CDR1 SGHRS and CDR2 YFSETQ. CDR3 length: 15 amino acids. Germline trimming cut 7 bases from V and 4 bases from J; bases unmatched to any gene: 6. CDR3 loop: CASGTSGGPYNEQFF. CDR3 in DNA: TGCGCCAGCGGAACTAGCGGGGGGCCATACAATGAGCAGTTCTTC.

V is TRBV5-5 and J is TRBJ2-1; D perhaps matches TRBD1 (6 bases). This CDR3 region has 16 residues. V was shortened by 4 bases and J by 0 bases, with 14 bases between the two germline ends. CDR1 SGHKS and CDR2 YYEKEE come from the germline V gene (reference sequence). CDR3 DNA: TGTGCCAGCAGCCCTCAACAGGGTTTCTCCTACAATGAGCAGTTCTTC. Protein sequence: CASSPQQGFSYNEQFF.

V is TRBV1 and J is TRBJ2-1; the table's TRBD2 call for D was not verified on the DNA. TRBV1 is a pseudogene. The CDR3 totals 16 residues. The CDR3 sequence: CTSSQVRVSSYNEQFF. In DNA, the CDR3 is TGCACCAGCAGCCAAGTCCGGGTGAGCTCCTACAATGAGCAGTTCTTC.

The DNA for the CDR3 is TGCGCCAGCAGCCAAGATATGGGGGGGAGCAATCAGCCCCAGCATTTT. Residues: CASSQDMGGSNQPQHF. The V call is TRBV4-3, the J call TRBJ1-5, with D possibly TRBD1 on 5 matching bases. The CDR3 contains 16 residues. Deletions cut 0 bases from V and 1 base from J, with 10 bases between. Germline V CDR1 and CDR2: LGHNA, YSLEER.

The gene calls are TRBV19 and TRBJ2-1, with TRBD2 identical over 11 bases. The J segment lost 4 bases and the V segment lost 7 bases, leaving 6 bases of the junction unmatched. Germline loops: CDR1 LNHDA, CDR2 SQIVND (reference sequence). This CDR3 is 15 amino acids long. CDR3 region: CASTTSGSQYNEQFF. CDR3 nucleotide sequence: TGTGCCAGTACCACTAGCGGGAGTCAATACAATGAGCAGTTCTTC.

The J gene is TRBJ1-2, the V gene TRBV6-1, with no clear D. The CDR3 is 15 amino acids. Germline V gives CDR1 MNHNS, CDR2 SASEGT. Trimming shortened V by 1 base and J by 4 bases, and 13 bases separated the two germline ends. The chain's CDR3 is CASSEGRRASYGYTF. CDR3 nucleotides: TGTGCCAGCAGTGAAGGGCGGAGGGCCAGCTATGGCTACACCTTC.